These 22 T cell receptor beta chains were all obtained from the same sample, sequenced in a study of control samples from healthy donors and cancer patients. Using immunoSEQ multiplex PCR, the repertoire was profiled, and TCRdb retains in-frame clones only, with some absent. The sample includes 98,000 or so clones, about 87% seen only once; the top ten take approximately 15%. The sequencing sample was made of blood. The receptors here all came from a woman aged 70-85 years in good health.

The CDR3, as DNA: TGTGCCAGCAGCCAAGAACGGACAGGGGCCGGGGAGCTGTTTTTT. Its translation: CASSQERTGAGELFF. The V call is TRBV3-1 (or the pseudogene TRBV3-2), the J call TRBJ2-2, with 9 nucleotides matching TRBD1. This CDR3 comprises 15 residues. Per germline, CDR1 LGHDT and CDR2 YNNKEL (reference sequence). The V gene end was trimmed by 0 bases and the J gene end by 6 bases; junction bases not matched to a gene: 2.

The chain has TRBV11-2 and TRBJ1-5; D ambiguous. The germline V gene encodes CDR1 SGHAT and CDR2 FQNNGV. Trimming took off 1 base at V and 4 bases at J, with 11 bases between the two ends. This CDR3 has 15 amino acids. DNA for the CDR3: TGTGCCAGCAGCTTAGGAAGCAGGCCGAATCAGCCCCAGCATTTT. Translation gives CASSLGSRPNQPQHF.

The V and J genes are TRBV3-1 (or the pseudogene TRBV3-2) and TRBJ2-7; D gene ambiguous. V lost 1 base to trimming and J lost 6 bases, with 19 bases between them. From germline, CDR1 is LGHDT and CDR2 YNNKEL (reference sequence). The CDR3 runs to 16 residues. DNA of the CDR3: TGTGCCAGCAGCCAAGTCGGCCGCGCGCCTACCGGCGAGCAGTACTTC. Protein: CASSQVGRAPTGEQYF.

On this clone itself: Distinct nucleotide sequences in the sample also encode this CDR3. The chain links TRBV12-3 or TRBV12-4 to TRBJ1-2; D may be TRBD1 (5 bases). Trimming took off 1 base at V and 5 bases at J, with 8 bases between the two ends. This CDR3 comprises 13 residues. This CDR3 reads CASSLDRLYGYTF. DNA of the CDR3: TGTGCCAGCAGTTTAGACAGGCTTTATGGCTACACCTTC.

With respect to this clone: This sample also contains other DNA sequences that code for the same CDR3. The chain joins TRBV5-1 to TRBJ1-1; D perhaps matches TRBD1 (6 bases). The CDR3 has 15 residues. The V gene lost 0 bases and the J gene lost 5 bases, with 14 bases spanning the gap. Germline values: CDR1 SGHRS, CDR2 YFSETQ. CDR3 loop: CASSLVQGGGTEAFF. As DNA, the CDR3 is TGCGCCAGCAGCTTGGTACAGGGCGGGGGTACTGAAGCTTTCTTT.

CDR3 nucleotide sequence: TGTGCCAGCAGCCAAGCGATGGGGACGCCGGGCGGCAATGAGCAGTTCTTC. Its protein product is CASSQAMGTPGGNEQFF. The chain carries TRBV3-1 (or the pseudogene TRBV3-2) and TRBJ2-1; D tentatively fits TRBD1 or TRBD2 (5 bases each). Per germline, CDR1 LGHDT and CDR2 YNNKEL (reference sequence). This CDR3 is 17 amino acids long. V was pared by 1 base and J by 6 bases, with 19 bases between.

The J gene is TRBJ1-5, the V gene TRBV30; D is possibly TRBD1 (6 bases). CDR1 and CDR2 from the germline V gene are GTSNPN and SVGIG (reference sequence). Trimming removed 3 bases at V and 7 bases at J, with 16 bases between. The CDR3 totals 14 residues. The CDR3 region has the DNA TGTGCCTGGAGCGGGGGCAGGGTCGCGCAGCCCCAGCATTTT. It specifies CAWSGGRVAQPQHF.

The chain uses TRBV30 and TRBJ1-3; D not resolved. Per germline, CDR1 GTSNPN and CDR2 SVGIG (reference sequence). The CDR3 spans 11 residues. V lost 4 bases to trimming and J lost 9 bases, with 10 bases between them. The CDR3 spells CAWKIQSTIYF. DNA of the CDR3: TGTGCCTGGAAGATACAAAGCACCATATATTTT.

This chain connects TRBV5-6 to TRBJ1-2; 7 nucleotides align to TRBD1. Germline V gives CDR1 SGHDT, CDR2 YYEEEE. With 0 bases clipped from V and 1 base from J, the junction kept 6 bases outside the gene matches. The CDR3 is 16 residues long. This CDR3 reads CASSLDRGRHNYGYTF. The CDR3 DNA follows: TGTGCCAGCAGCTTGGACAGGGGACGCCATAACTATGGCTACACCTTC.

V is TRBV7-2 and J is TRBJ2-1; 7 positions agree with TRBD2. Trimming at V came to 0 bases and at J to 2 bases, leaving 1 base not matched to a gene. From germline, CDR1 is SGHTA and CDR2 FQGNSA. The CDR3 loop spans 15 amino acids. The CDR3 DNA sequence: TGTGCCAGCAGCTTAGCGGGAGGGACCTACAATGAGCAGTTCTTC. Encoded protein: CASSLAGGTYNEQFF.

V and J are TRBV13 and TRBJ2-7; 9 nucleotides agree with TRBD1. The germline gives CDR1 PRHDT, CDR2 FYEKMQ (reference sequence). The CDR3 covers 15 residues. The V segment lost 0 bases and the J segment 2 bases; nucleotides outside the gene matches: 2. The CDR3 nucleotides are TGTGCCAGCAGCTTAGGGACAGGGGGGCCCTACGAGCAGTACTTC. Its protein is CASSLGTGGPYEQYF.

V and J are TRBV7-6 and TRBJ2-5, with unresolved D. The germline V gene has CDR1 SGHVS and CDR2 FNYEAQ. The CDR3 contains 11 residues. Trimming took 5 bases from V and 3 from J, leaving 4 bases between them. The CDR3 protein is CASSPKETQYF. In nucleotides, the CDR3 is TGTGCCAGCAGCCCAAAAGAGACCCAGTACTTC.

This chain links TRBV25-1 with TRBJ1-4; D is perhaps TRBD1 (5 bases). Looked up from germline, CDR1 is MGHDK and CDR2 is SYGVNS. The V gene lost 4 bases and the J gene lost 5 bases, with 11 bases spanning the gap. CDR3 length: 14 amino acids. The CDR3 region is CASSAGEWNEKLFF. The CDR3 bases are TGTGCCAGCAGTGCGGGGGAGTGGAATGAAAAACTGTTTTTT. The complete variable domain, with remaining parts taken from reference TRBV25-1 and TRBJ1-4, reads EADIYQTPRYLVIGTGKKITLECSQTMGHDKMYWYQQDPGMELHLIHYSYGVNSTEKGDLSSESTVSRIRTEHFPLTLESARPSHTSQYLCASSAGEWNEKLFFGSGTQLSVL.

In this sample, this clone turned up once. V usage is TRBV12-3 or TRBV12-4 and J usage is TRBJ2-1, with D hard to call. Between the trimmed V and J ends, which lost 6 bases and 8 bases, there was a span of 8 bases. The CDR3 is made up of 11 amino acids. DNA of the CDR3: TGTGCCAGCAGCAGTGACTATGAGCAGTTCTTC. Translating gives CASSSDYEQFF.

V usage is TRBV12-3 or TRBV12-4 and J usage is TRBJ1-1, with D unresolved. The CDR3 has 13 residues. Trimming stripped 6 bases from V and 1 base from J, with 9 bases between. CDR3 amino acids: CASSFPGNTEAFF. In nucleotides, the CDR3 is TGTGCCAGCAGCTTCCCCGGGAACACTGAAGCTTTCTTT.

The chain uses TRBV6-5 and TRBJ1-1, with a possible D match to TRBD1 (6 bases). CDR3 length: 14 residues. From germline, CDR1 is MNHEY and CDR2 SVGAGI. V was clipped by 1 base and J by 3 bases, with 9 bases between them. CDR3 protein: CASSYWGADTEAFF. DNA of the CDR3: TGTGCCAGCAGTTACTGGGGGGCGGACACTGAAGCTTTCTTT.

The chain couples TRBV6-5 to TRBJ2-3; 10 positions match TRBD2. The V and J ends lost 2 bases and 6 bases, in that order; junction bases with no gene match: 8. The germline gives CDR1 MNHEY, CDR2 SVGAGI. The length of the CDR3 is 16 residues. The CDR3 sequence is CASSYGGLAKRDTQYF. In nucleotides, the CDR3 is TGTGCCAGCAGTTACGGGGGACTAGCGAAAAGGGATACGCAGTATTTT.

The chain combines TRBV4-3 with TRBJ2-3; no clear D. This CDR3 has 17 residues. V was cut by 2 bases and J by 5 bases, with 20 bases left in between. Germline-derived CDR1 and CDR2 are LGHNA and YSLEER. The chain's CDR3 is CASSQNLPDFGQDTQYF. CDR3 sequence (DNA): TGCGCCAGCAGCCAAAACCTCCCCGACTTTGGGCAAGATACGCAGTATTTT.

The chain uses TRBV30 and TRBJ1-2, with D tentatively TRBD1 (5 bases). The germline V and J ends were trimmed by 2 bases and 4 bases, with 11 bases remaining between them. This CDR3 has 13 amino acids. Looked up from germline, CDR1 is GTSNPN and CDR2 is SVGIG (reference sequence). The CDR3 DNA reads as TGTGCCTGGAGTTCCGGGACTTCCTATGGCTACACCTTC. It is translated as CAWSSGTSYGYTF. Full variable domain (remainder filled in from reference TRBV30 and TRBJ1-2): SQTIHQWPATLVQPVGSPLSLECTVEGTSNPNLYWYRQAAGRGLQLLFYSVGIGQISSEVPQNLSASRPQDRQFILSSKKLLLSDSGFYLCAWSSGTSYGYTFGSGTRLTVV.

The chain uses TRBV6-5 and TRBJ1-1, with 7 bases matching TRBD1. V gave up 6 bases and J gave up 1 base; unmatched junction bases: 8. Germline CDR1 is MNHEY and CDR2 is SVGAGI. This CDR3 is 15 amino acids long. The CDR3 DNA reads TGTGCCAGCAGCCAAATGCAGGGGGAGAACACTGAAGCTTTCTTT. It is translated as CASSQMQGENTEAFF.

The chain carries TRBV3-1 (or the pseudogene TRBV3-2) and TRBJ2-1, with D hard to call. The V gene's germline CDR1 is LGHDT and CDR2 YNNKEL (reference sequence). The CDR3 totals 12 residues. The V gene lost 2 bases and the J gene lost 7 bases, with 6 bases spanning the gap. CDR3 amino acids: CASSQSLNEQFF. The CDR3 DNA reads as TGTGCCAGCAGCCAATCCCTAAATGAGCAGTTCTTC.

CDR3 DNA: TGCGCCAGCAGCTTGCCCGTGGGGGCTAATGAGCAGTTCTTC. Translation: CASSLPVGANEQFF. This chain connects TRBV5-1 to TRBJ2-1, with D maybe TRBD1 (6 bases). Trimming left V 1 base short and J 7 bases short, with 12 bases between. Germline lookup yields CDR1 SGHRS and CDR2 YFSETQ. The CDR3 spans 14 residues.